What follows is one TCR beta chain and its context. Antigen unknown. 13 Jbeta primers and 60 Vbeta primers were used for the PCR. The assay was immunoSEQ multiplex PCR, and TCRdb's table has in-frame clones only and misses some. The repertoire holds under 150,000 clones, with around 80% as singletons. These data originate in a study of cytomegalovirus exposure and HLA in healthy donors. Whole-study context: Earlier sequencing of approximately 200 million T cells yielded roughly 120 million unique TCR beta sequences. The study placed 80% to 90% of its 350 to 450 genotyped donors in the Caucasian-associated ancestry cluster. Tens of millions of unique TCRs, all from HLA-typed donors, were included in an early release of the data.

Findings and limits, study-wide: Among immune exposure information, only CMV serostatus was available.

This CDR3 region has 19 residues. Trimming removed 5 bases at V and 8 bases at J, with 30 bases between. Germline-derived CDR1 and CDR2 are SGHAT and FQNNGV. J is TRBJ2-2 and V is TRBV11-2; perhaps TRBD1 as D (5 bases). Source material: PBMCs. This TCR was sampled from a man between 35 and 55 years old in good health and CMV-seropositive. For the CDR3, the DNA is TGTGCCAGCAGCGGCCAGGGTCGTCCACAGAGAAAAAGAGTGGGGGAGCTGTTTTTT. This translates into CASSGQGRPQRKRVGELFF.